These T cell receptor beta chains were read from a single sample in a study of blood T cell repertoires in COVID-19. Assay used: immunoSEQ multiplex PCR; TCRdb lists only in-frame clones, some missing. This table holds 200,000 to 300,000 clones, 85% to 90% found once. Sequenced input: PBMCs or T cells enriched from blood (not recorded which). Receptors originate from a man aged 40-55 years who had recovered from COVID-19. Both conserved end residues are part of each CDR3. The size field is filled for only some rows; it gives once, few, many or a size class.

V,size,J,CDR3
TRBV15,once,TRBJ2-1,CATSLLLYNEQFF
TRBV5-1,-,TRBJ2-4,CASSDGLAGDIQYF
TRBV7-2,-,TRBJ2-1,CASSLVFSRGSHNEQFF
TRBV2,-,TRBJ2-7,CASSEQGAQYEQYF
TRBV30,-,TRBJ2-5,CAWHGGGPFQETQYF
TRBV7-9,-,TRBJ2-7,CASRSSGGNPYEQYF
TRBV18,-,TRBJ1-1,CASSSGHPGTEAFF
TRBV27,-,TRBJ2-2,CASSLSRVAGELFF
TRBV10-2,-,TRBJ2-3,CASGLAGGPVDTQYF
TRBV5-6,-,TRBJ2-7,CASSPGGLAVSYEQYF
TRBV4-3,many,TRBJ2-5,CASSRAIQEETQYF
TRBV5-1,-,TRBJ2-2,CASSLDREPGELFF
TRBV28,-,TRBJ1-2,CASSLRYGYTF
TRBV29-1,-,TRBJ2-1,CSVARGDEQFF
TRBV12-3/TRBV12-4,-,TRBJ1-4,CASSQGSEKLFF
TRBV11-2,-,TRBJ1-2,CASSSSRDYGYTF
TRBV7-9,-,TRBJ2-1,CASSLAGGVSYNEQFF
TRBV4-2,-,TRBJ2-7,CASSQVGGQYEQYF
TRBV29-1,-,TRBJ2-1,CSVEGGSFYNEQFF
TRBV28,-,TRBJ1-6,CASSLLGRSSYNSPLHF
TRBV27,few,TRBJ1-1,CASSFRGMNTEAFF
TRBV19,-,TRBJ1-2,CASSISGHGYTF
TRBV11-2,-,TRBJ1-2,CASSSRDRNGYTF
TRBV6-5,once,TRBJ2-7,CASRLAGGTSYEQYF
TRBV28,few,TRBJ1-1,CASSLLADRHTEAFF
TRBV7-8,-,TRBJ2-5,CASSLAWRGGEETQYF
TRBV7-2,-,TRBJ1-3,CASSPVRGPGNTIYF
TRBV5-1,-,TRBJ2-7,CASRRDRQAYEQYF
TRBV9,few,TRBJ1-1,CASSAWTGNLNTEAFF
TRBV7-9,-,TRBJ1-6,CASSWASSYNSPLHF
TRBV18,-,TRBJ2-1,CASSRGTSGGNEQFF
TRBV12-5,-,TRBJ1-3,CASGSDSSGNTIYF
TRBV28,-,TRBJ2-5,CASTFPYQETQYF
TRBV5-1,-,TRBJ2-7,CASRLRGGNEQYF
TRBV5-5,-,TRBJ2-7,CASSLGTSGRVIYEQYF
TRBV10-3,-,TRBJ2-2,CASNPLQGNGELFF
TRBV6-2/TRBV6-3,-,TRBJ1-1,CASSLGTAETEAFF
TRBV7-3,-,TRBJ2-2,CASSLGLVGGELFF
TRBV7-9,-,TRBJ1-2,CASSLGQGYGYTF
TRBV12-3/TRBV12-4,-,TRBJ1-1,CASSLDRVGEAFF
TRBV25-1,-,TRBJ2-1,CASSGSQGTPSSYNEQFF
TRBV5-1,-,TRBJ1-4,CASRSHGQSNEKLFF
TRBV3-1/TRBV3-2,-,TRBJ1-6,CASSQDFRSYNSPLHF
TRBV5-1,-,TRBJ2-7,CASSFGTGSSYEQYF
TRBV4-1,once,TRBJ1-5,CASSQVKPQHF
TRBV14,-,TRBJ1-1,CASSPAGRSGAFF
TRBV6-5,once,TRBJ2-7,CASRERTGGHEQYF
TRBV2,few,TRBJ1-5,CASSEEGRGRGQPQHF
TRBV28,few,TRBJ1-6,CASLGRVNSPLHF